Sequencing of this T cell receptor (beta chain) was carried out in a study of radiation and T cells in renal cell carcinoma. Some clones are missing from TCRdb's copy, which holds only in-frame ones; the method was immunoSEQ multiplex PCR. The profile shows just over 95,000 clones, 70% to 90% of them singletons. V lost 0 bases to trimming and J lost 6 bases; unmatched junction nucleotides: 6. The CDR3 is 15 residues long. Germline values: CDR1 GTSNPN, CDR2 SVGIG (reference sequence). Specified time point: baseline pretreatment blood. Treatment: 15 Gy SBRT to primary tumor, nephrectomy 4 weeks later. The chain recombines TRBV30 with TRBJ2-2; 8 nucleotides agree with TRBD1. The starting material was blood, obtained from a patient whose treatment included radiotherapy and nephrectomy. This sequence was found in a man aged 45-60 years with renal cell carcinoma. CDR3 sequence: CAWSVRDRGPGELFF. CDR3 sequence (DNA): TGTGCCTGGAGTGTAAGAGACAGGGGTCCCGGGGAGCTGTTTTTT.